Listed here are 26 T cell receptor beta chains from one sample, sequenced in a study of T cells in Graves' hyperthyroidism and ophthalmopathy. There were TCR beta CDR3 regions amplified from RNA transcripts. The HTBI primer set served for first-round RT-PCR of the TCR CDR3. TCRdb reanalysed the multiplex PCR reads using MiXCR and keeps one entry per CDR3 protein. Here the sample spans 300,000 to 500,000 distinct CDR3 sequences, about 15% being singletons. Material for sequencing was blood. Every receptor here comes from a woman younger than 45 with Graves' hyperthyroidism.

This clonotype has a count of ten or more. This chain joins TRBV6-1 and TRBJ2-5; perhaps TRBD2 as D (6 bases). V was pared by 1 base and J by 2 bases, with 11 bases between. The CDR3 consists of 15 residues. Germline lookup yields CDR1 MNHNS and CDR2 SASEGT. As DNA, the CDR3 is TGTGCCAGCAGTGAAGTCGGCGGGGAGCAAGAGACCCAGTACTTC. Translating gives CASSEVGGEQETQYF.

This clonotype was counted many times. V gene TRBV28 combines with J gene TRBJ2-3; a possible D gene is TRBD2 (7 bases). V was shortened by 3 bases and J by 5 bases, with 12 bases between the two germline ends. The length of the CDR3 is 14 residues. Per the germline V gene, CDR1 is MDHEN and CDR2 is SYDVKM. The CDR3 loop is CASSFPGGRDTQYF. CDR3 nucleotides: TGTGCCAGCAGTTTCCCGGGGGGCAGAGATACGCAGTATTTT.

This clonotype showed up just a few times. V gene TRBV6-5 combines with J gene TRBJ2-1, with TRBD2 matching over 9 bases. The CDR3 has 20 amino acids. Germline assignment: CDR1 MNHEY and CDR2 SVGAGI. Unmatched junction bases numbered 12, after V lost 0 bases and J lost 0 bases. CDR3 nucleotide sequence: TGTGCCAGCAGTTACTCGATTACGGGACTAGCCTTTAGCTCCTACAATGAGCAGTTCTTC. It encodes CASSYSITGLAFSSYNEQFF.

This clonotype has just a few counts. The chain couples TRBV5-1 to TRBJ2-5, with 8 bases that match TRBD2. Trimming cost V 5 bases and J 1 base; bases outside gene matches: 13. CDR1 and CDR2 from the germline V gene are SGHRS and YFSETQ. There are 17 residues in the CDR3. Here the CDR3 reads CASRRLEAGGPQETQYF. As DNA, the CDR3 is TGCGCCAGCAGGAGATTGGAGGCGGGAGGACCCCAAGAGACCCAGTACTTC. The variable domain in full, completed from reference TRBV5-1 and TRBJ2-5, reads KAGVTQTPRYLIKTRGQQVTLSCSPISGHRSVSWYQQTPGQGLQFLFEYFSETQRNKGNFPGRFSGRQFSNSRSEMNVSTLELGDSALYLCASRRLEAGGPQETQYFGPGTRLLVL.

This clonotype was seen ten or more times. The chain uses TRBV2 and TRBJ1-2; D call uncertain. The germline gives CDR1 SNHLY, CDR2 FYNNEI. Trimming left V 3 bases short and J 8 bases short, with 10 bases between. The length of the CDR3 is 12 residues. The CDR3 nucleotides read TGTGCCAGCAGTGATGGGTTCACCGGCTACACCTTC. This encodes CASSDGFTGYTF.

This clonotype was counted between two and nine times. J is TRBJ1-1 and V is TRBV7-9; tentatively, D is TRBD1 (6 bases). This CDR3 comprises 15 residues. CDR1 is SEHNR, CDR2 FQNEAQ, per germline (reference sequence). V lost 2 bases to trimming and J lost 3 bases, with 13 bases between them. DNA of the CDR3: TGTGCCAGCAGCTTACAACAGGGCGTGCACACTGAAGCTTTCTTT. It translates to CASSLQQGVHTEAFF.

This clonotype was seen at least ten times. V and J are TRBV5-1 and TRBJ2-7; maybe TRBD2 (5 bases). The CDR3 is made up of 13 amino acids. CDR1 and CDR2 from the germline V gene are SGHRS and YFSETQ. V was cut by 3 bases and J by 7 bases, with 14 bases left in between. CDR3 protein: CASSSELAWEQYF. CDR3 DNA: TGCGCCAGCAGCTCCGAGCTAGCTTGGGAGCAGTACTTC. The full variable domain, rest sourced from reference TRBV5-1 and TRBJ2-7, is KAGVTQTPRYLIKTRGQQVTLSCSPISGHRSVSWYQQTPGQGLQFLFEYFSETQRNKGNFPGRFSGRQFSNSRSEMNVSTLELGDSALYLCASSSELAWEQYFGPGTRLTVT.

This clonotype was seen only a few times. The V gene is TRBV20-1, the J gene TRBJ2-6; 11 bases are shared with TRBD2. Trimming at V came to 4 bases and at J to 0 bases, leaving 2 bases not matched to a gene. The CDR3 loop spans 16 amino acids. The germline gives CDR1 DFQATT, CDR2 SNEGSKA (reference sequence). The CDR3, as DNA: TGCAGTGCTATGACTAGCGGGACCTCTGGGGCCAACGTCCTGACTTTC. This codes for CSAMTSGTSGANVLTF.

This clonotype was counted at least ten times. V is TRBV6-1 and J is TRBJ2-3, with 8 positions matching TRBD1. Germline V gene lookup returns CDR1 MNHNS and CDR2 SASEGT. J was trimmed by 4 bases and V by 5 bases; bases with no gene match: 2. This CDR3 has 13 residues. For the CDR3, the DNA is TGTGCCAGCAGTCAGGGGGCCCCAGATACGCAGTATTTT. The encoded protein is CASSQGAPDTQYF.

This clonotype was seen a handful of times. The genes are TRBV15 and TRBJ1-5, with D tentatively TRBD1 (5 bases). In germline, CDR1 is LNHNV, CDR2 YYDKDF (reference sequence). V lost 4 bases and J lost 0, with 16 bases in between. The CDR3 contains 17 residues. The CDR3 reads CATSTFRGRNSNQPQHF. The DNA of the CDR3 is TGTGCCACCAGCACGTTTCGGGGCCGAAATAGCAATCAGCCCCAGCATTTT.

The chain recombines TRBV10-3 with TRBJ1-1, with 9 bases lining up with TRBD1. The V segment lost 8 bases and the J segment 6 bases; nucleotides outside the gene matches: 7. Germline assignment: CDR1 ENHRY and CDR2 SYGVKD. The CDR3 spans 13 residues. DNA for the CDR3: TGTGCCATCCCGGACAGGGGAAGGGCTGAAGCTTTCTTT. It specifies CAIPDRGRAEAFF.

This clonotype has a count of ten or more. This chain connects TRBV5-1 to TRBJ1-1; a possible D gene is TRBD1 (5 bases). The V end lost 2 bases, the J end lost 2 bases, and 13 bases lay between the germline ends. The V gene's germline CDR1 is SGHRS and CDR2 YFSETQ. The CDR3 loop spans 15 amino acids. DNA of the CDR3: TGCGCCAGCAGCTTACCGAAAGACAGAAACACTGAAGCTTTCTTT. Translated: CASSLPKDRNTEAFF.

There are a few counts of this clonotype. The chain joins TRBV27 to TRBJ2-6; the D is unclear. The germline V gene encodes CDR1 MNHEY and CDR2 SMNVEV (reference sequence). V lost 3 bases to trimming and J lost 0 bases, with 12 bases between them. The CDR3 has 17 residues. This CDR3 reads CASSFHAGSSGANVLTF. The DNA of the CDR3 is TGTGCCAGCAGTTTCCACGCAGGATCCTCTGGGGCCAACGTCCTGACTTTC.

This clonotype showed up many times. In DNA, the CDR3 is TGTGCCAGCAGTGATCTAGCGGGAGCTCCTCGGGATACGCAGTATTTT. It codes for CASSDLAGAPRDTQYF. The J gene is TRBJ2-3, the V gene TRBV28; TRBD2 aligns across 10 bases. The CDR3 spans 16 residues. V shed 5 bases and J 6 bases; nucleotides not matched to a gene: 11. In germline, CDR1 is MDHEN, CDR2 SYDVKM.

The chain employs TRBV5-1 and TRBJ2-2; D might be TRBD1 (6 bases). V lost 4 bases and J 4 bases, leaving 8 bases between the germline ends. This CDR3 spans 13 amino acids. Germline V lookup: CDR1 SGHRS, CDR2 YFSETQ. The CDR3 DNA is TGCGCCAGCAGCATACAGGGCACCGGGGAGCTGTTTTTT. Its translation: CASSIQGTGELFF.

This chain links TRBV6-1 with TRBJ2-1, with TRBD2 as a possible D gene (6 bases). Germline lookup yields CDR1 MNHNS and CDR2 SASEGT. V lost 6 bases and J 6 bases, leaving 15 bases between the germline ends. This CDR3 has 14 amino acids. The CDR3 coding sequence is TGTGCCAGCAGGAGACTAGTAGTGAGCAATGAGCAGTTCTTC. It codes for CASRRLVVSNEQFF.

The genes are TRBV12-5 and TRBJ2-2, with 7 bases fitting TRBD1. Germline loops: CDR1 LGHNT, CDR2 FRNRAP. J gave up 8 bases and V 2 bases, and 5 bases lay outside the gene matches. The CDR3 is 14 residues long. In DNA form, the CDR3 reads TGTGCTAGTGGTTTGTCGACAGGGTTTGGGGAGCTGTTTTTT. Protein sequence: CASGLSTGFGELFF.

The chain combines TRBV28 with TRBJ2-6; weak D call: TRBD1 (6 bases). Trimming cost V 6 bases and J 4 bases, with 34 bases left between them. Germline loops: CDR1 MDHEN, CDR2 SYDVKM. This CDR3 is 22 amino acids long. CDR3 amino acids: CASSPRPPMGRQPGHGANVLTF. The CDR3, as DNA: TGTGCCAGCAGCCCTCGCCCCCCGATGGGGCGACAGCCGGGACACGGGGCCAACGTCCTGACTTTC.

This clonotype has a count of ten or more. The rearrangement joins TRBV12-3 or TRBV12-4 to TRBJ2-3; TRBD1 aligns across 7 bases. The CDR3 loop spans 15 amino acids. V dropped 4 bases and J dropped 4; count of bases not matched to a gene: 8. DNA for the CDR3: TGTGCCAGCAGTTACAGGGGAACGGCGGCAGATACGCAGTATTTT. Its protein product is CASSYRGTAADTQYF.

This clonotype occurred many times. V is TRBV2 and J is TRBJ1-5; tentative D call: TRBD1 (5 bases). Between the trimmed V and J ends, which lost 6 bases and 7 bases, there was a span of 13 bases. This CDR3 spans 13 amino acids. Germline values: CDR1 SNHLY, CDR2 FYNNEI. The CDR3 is CASRAGLGQPQHF. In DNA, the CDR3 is TGTGCCAGCAGGGCGGGACTTGGCCAGCCCCAGCATTTT.

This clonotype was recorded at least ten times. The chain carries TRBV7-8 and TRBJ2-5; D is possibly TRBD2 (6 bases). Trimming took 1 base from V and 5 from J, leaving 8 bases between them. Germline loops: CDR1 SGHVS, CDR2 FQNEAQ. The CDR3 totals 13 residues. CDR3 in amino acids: CASSLGAGETQYF. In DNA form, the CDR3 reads TGTGCCAGCAGCTTAGGTGCGGGGGAGACCCAGTACTTC.

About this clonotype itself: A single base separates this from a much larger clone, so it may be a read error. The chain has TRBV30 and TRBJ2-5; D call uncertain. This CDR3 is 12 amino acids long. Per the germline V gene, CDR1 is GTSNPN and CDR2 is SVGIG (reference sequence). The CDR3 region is CAWSAVEEIQYF. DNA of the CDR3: TGTGCCTGGAGTGCTGTGGAAGAGATCCAGTACTTC.

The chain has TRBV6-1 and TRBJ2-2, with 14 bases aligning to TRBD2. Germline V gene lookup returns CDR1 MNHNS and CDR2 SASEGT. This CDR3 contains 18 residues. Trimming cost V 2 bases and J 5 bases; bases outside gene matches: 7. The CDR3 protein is CASSERLAGGPTTGELFF. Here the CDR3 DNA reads TGTGCCAGCAGTGAAAGACTAGCGGGAGGGCCGACAACCGGGGAGCTGTTTTTT.

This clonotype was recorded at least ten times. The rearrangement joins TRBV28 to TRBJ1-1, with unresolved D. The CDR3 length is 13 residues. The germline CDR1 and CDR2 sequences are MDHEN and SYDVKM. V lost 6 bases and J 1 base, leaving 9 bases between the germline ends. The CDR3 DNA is TGTGCCAGCAGCCCCCCAGAGAACACTGAAGCTTTCTTT. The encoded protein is CASSPPENTEAFF.

CDR3 DNA: TGTGCCAGCAGGCGCGGAGACTCTGGCACCGGGGAGCTGTTTTTT. Protein sequence: CASRRGDSGTGELFF. The J gene is TRBJ2-2, the V gene TRBV4-2; D not certain. The CDR3 spans 15 residues. The germline V gene encodes CDR1 LGHNA and CDR2 YNFKEQ. Trimming took off 6 bases at V and 4 bases at J, with 15 bases between the two ends.

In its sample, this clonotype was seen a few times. The CDR3 protein is CASSQAGLPPYEQYF. The DNA of the CDR3 is TGTGCCAGCAGCCAAGCAGGACTACCACCCTACGAGCAGTACTTC. The rearrangement uses TRBV14 and TRBJ2-7; a possible D gene is TRBD2 (6 bases). V lost 1 base and J 2 bases, leaving 12 bases between the germline ends. CDR3 length: 15 residues. CDR1 is SGHDN, CDR2 FVKESK, per germline.